Presented here are 32 T cell receptor beta chains from one specimen sequenced in a study of blood T cell repertoires in COVID-19. Some clones are missing from TCRdb's copy, which holds only in-frame ones; the method was immunoSEQ multiplex PCR. Of fewer than 50,000 clones listed, 70% to 90% are singletons. Sequencing was carried out using peripheral blood. All receptors derive from a man between 60 and 70 years old with COVID-19, enrolled during active disease.

The rearrangement uses TRBV12-3 or TRBV12-4 and TRBJ1-5; D not certain. Trimming left V 6 bases short and J 2 bases short, with 8 bases between. The CDR3 sequence is 13 residues long. The CDR3 coding sequence is TGTGCCAGCAGGGGCCAAGGCAATCAGCCCCAGCATTTT. Translating it yields CASRGQGNQPQHF.

The chain is built from TRBV25-1 and TRBJ2-1, with D hard to call. The CDR3 is 18 amino acids. Germline V lookup: CDR1 MGHDK, CDR2 SYGVNS. Trimming cost V 0 bases and J 0 bases, with 15 bases left between them. CDR3 residues: CASSEYAAALSSYNEQFF. CDR3 DNA: TGTGCCAGCAGTGAATACGCGGCTGCATTAAGCTCCTACAATGAGCAGTTCTTC.

The chain is built from TRBV28 and TRBJ1-1; D possibly corresponds to TRBD1 (5 bases). The CDR3 extends over 15 amino acids. CDR1 is MDHEN, CDR2 SYDVKM, per germline. Trimming shortened V by 3 bases and J by 7 bases, and 18 bases separated the two germline ends. CDR3 loop: CASSFDTGQGGEAFF. The CDR3 nucleotides read TGTGCCAGCAGTTTTGACACGGGCCAGGGCGGTGAAGCTTTCTTT.

The J gene is TRBJ2-1, the V gene TRBV5-4; D is perhaps TRBD1 (6 bases). Looked up from germline, CDR1 is SGHNT and CDR2 is YYREEE (reference sequence). With 3 bases removed from V and 6 bases from J, the gap between germline ends came to 19 bases. The CDR3 has 16 residues. CDR3 region: CASSWTYTGYGNEQFF. For the CDR3, the DNA is TGTGCCAGCAGCTGGACGTATACAGGGTACGGCAATGAGCAGTTCTTC.

The chain employs TRBV5-5 and TRBJ2-7, with D perhaps matching TRBD1 (6 bases). The CDR3 length is 14 residues. Germline CDR1 is SGHKS and CDR2 is YYEKEE (reference sequence). Trimming pared 9 bases from V and 6 bases from J, leaving 22 bases between. In nucleotides, the CDR3 is TGTGCCACCAATTCCGGGACACAGAGTGTCGAGCAGTACTTC. This encodes CATNSGTQSVEQYF.

The chain has TRBV6-1 and TRBJ2-7; maybe TRBD1 (6 bases). The CDR3 is 15 amino acids. V gave up 2 bases and J gave up 4 bases, with 15 bases separating them. In germline, CDR1 is MNHNS, CDR2 SASEGT. The CDR3 DNA sequence: TGTGCCAGCAGTGAATTCCGTGACAGGTATTACGAGCAGTACTTC. As protein: CASSEFRDRYYEQYF.

The chain uses TRBV5-1 and TRBJ1-4; TRBD1 aligns across 9 bases. CDR3 length: 14 residues. The germline CDR1 and CDR2 sequences are SGHRS and YFSETQ. The V and J ends lost 5 bases and 6 bases, in that order; junction bases with no gene match: 5. CDR3 bases: TGCGCCAGCAGTTCGGGACAGGGACATGAAAAACTGTTTTTT. Its translation is CASSSGQGHEKLFF.

The CDR3 reads CASQGAGEQYF. Here the CDR3 DNA reads TGTGCCAGTCAGGGGGCAGGGGAGCAGTACTTC. The chain links TRBV11-2 to TRBJ2-7, with TRBD1 matching over 8 bases. CDR3 length equals 11 residues. The germline gives CDR1 SGHAT, CDR2 FQNNGV. The junction had 5 bases not matched to a gene; V was cut back by 9 bases and J by 7 bases.

This clone appeared a few times. The V gene is TRBV6-2 or TRBV6-3, the J gene TRBJ2-1, with D possibly being TRBD1 (5 bases). Per the germline V gene, CDR1 is MNHEY and CDR2 is SVGEGT. The CDR3 consists of 15 residues. The V end was cut by 4 bases, the J end by 0 bases, with 10 bases between. The CDR3 is CASSLDSNSYNEQFF. The DNA for the CDR3 is TGTGCCAGCAGTTTAGACAGCAACTCCTACAATGAGCAGTTCTTC.

The chain is built from TRBV24-1 and TRBJ1-2; D not certain. Germline CDR1 KGHDR, CDR2 SFDVKD. With 5 bases removed from V and 4 bases from J, the gap between germline ends came to 10 bases. The CDR3 has 13 residues. Here the CDR3 DNA reads TGTGCCACCAGTGGAGATGATTTCTATGGCTACACCTTC. Translation: CATSGDDFYGYTF.

V usage is TRBV5-1 and J usage is TRBJ2-7, with 9 positions matching TRBD1. J gave up 2 bases and V 0 bases, and 3 bases lay outside the gene matches. Looked up from germline, CDR1 is SGHRS and CDR2 is YFSETQ. CDR3 length equals 15 residues. CDR3 region: CASSLGGTGTYEQYF. DNA for the CDR3: TGCGCCAGCAGCTTGGGAGGGACAGGGACCTACGAGCAGTACTTC.

The chain joins TRBV9 to TRBJ2-2; a possible D gene is TRBD1 (5 bases). Germline V gene data show CDR1 as SGDLS and CDR2 as YYNGEE. Between the trimmed V and J ends, which lost 4 bases and 4 bases, there was a span of 17 bases. The CDR3 has 16 residues. For the CDR3, the DNA is TGTGCCAGCAGCCCCCGATGGGGCACCATCACCGGGGAGCTGTTTTTT. Its protein product is CASSPRWGTITGELFF. Supplemented by reference TRBV9 and TRBJ2-2, the full variable domain reads DSGVTQTPKHLITATGQRVTLRCSPRSGDLSVYWYQQSLDQGLQFLIQYYNGEERAKGNILERFSAQQFPDLHSELNLSSLELGDSALYFCASSPRWGTITGELFFGEGSRLTVL.

V is TRBV12-3 or TRBV12-4 and J is TRBJ1-1; D is uncertain. Trimming pared 1 base from V and 1 base from J, leaving 4 bases between. This CDR3 comprises 13 residues. The CDR3 DNA is TGTGCCAGCAGTTTAGGACAGAACACTGAAGCTTTCTTT. It codes for CASSLGQNTEAFF.

V gene TRBV11-1 combines with J gene TRBJ2-3; a weak D match, TRBD1 (5 bases). V lost 8 bases, J lost 2 bases, and 11 bases lay in between. This CDR3 region has 13 residues. CDR1 is SGHAT and CDR2 is FQDESV in the germline V gene (reference sequence). The CDR3 loop reads CASGTGLTDTQYF. CDR3 nucleotides: TGTGCCAGCGGAACAGGCCTCACAGATACGCAGTATTTT.

The chain carries TRBV6-2 or TRBV6-3 and TRBJ1-5; a weak D match, TRBD1 (6 bases). The V gene lost 6 bases and the J gene lost 4 bases, with 16 bases spanning the gap. The CDR3 has 15 amino acids. In germline, CDR1 is MNHEY, CDR2 SVGEGT. Here the CDR3 reads CASSPQGRGNQPQHF. DNA for the CDR3: TGTGCCAGCAGCCCCCAGGGGAGGGGTAATCAGCCCCAGCATTTT.

This clone occurred once. The rearrangement joins TRBV2 to TRBJ2-1; no reliable D call. Germline V CDR1 and CDR2: SNHLY, FYNNEI. The CDR3 covers 12 residues. V lost 3 bases to trimming and J lost 4 bases, with 4 bases between them. The CDR3 DNA sequence: TGTGCCAGCAGTGATGAGTACAATGAGCAGTTCTTC. Amino acid sequence: CASSDEYNEQFF.

The chain links TRBV7-2 to TRBJ2-4, with 9 positions matching TRBD1. CDR1 and CDR2 (germline): SGHTA, FQGNSA. Trimming cost V 3 bases and J 1 base; bases outside gene matches: 1. The CDR3 consists of 15 residues. The CDR3: CASSLGTGAKNIQYF. DNA for the CDR3: TGTGCCAGCAGCTTGGGGACAGGGGCCAAAAACATTCAGTACTTC. The full variable domain, its missing parts supplied by reference TRBV7-2 and TRBJ2-4, is GAGVSQSPSNKVTEKGKDVELRCDPISGHTALYWYRQSLGQGLEFLIYFQGNSAPDKSGLPSDRFSAERTGGSVSTLTIQRTQQEDSAVYLCASSLGTGAKNIQYFGAGTRLSVL.

The genes are TRBV12-5 and TRBJ2-1; 11 bases align to TRBD1. The CDR3 loop spans 14 amino acids. V shed 4 bases and J 7 bases; nucleotides not matched to a gene: 3. Germline CDR1 reads LGHNT; CDR2 reads FRNRAP. CDR3 region: CASGSGQGVNEQFF. CDR3 nucleotide sequence: TGTGCTAGTGGTTCGGGACAGGGGGTAAATGAGCAGTTCTTC.

The V and J genes are TRBV14 and TRBJ2-5, with TRBD2 matching 8 bases. This CDR3 has 14 amino acids. V shed 2 bases, J shed 4 bases, and the junction held 3 bases outside the gene matches. Germline-derived CDR1 and CDR2 are SGHDN and FVKESK. The DNA of the CDR3 is TGTGCCAGCAGCCAATGGGCGGGAGGAGAGACCCAGTACTTC. Translating gives CASSQWAGGETQYF.

This chain joins TRBV28 and TRBJ1-5; D may be TRBD1 (6 bases). V was pared by 2 bases and J by 1 base, with 9 bases between. Germline loops: CDR1 MDHEN, CDR2 SYDVKM. This CDR3 has 15 residues. The CDR3 spells CASSLGQGSNQPQHF. The CDR3 DNA reads TGTGCCAGCAGTTTAGGGCAGGGGAGCAATCAGCCCCAGCATTTT.

This clone has only one observation. The genes are TRBV29-1 and TRBJ1-1, with no clear D. The CDR3 consists of 11 residues. V gave up 6 bases and J gave up 0 bases, with 5 bases separating them. CDR1 SQVTM and CDR2 ANQGSEA come from the germline V gene. The CDR3 DNA reads as TGCAGCGTGTCCGTGAACACTGAAGCTTTCTTT. Protein: CSVSVNTEAFF.

The table lists this clone with a few counts. J is TRBJ2-2 and V is TRBV7-9; the D is unclear. This CDR3 contains 12 residues. V dropped 5 bases and J dropped 5 bases, with 6 bases sitting between them. CDR1 is SEHNR, CDR2 FQNEAQ, per germline (reference sequence). CDR3 sequence: CASSPLTGELFF. CDR3 nucleotide sequence: TGTGCCAGCAGCCCCTTGACCGGGGAGCTGTTTTTT.

J is TRBJ1-1 and V is TRBV4-1; 8 positions match TRBD1. The CDR3 consists of 15 residues. Trimming cost V 3 bases and J 2 bases; bases outside gene matches: 5. Germline V gene lookup returns CDR1 MGHRA and CDR2 YSYEKL. CDR3 residues: CASSQQGASNTEAFF. DNA for the CDR3: TGCGCCAGCAGCCAGCAGGGGGCTTCCAACACTGAAGCTTTCTTT.

V and J are TRBV9 and TRBJ1-2; D is undetermined. CDR1 SGDLS and CDR2 YYNGEE come from the germline V gene. The CDR3 covers 14 residues. Trimming pared 5 bases from V and 2 bases from J, leaving 13 bases between. CDR3 nucleotides: TGTGCCAGCAGTGCCCTCGGAGAAAACTATGGCTACACCTTC. Amino acid sequence: CASSALGENYGYTF.

The rearrangement joins TRBV20-1 to TRBJ1-5; maybe TRBD1 (5 bases). The V end lost 3 bases, the J end lost 4 bases, and 16 bases lay between the germline ends. The germline V gene has CDR1 DFQATT and CDR2 SNEGSKA (reference sequence). This CDR3 spans 15 amino acids. CDR3 residues: CSASSQGRMNQPQHF. For the CDR3, the DNA is TGCAGTGCTAGTAGTCAGGGCAGGATGAATCAGCCCCAGCATTTT.

This sequence joins TRBV5-1 and TRBJ2-1; 12 nucleotides line up with TRBD2. Trimming took 4 bases from V and 6 from J; bases not matched to a gene: 2. From germline, CDR1 is SGHRS and CDR2 YFSETQ. This CDR3 is built from 14 residues. The CDR3 region is CASSPLAGGNEQFF. The DNA for the CDR3 is TGCGCCAGCAGCCCACTAGCGGGAGGCAATGAGCAGTTCTTC.

The chain combines TRBV7-2 with TRBJ1-2; TRBD1 is a possible D gene (5 bases). Germline CDR1 is SGHTA and CDR2 is FQGNSA. Trimming took 0 bases from V and 8 from J, leaving 10 bases between them. This CDR3 is built from 13 residues. The CDR3 protein is CASSLADKRGYTF. In DNA, the CDR3 is TGTGCCAGCAGCTTAGCGGACAAGAGAGGCTACACCTTC.

V is TRBV30 and J is TRBJ2-7; a weak D match, TRBD2 (5 bases). Trimming removed 3 bases at V and 0 bases at J, with 15 bases between. The CDR3 is 15 residues long. The V gene's germline CDR1 is GTSNPN and CDR2 SVGIG (reference sequence). The CDR3 protein is CAWRRGAGVSYEQYF. As DNA, the CDR3 is TGTGCCTGGAGGAGAGGCGCCGGGGTCTCCTACGAGCAGTACTTC.

The genes are TRBV5-1 and TRBJ2-1; 7 nucleotides line up with TRBD2. Germline CDR1 and CDR2: SGHRS and YFSETQ. This CDR3 contains 16 residues. V shed 0 bases and J 2 bases; nucleotides not matched to a gene: 5. The CDR3 bases are TGCGCCAGCAGCTTGGTAGCGGGCCACCCCTACAATGAGCAGTTCTTC. Amino acids: CASSLVAGHPYNEQFF.

The V and J genes are TRBV3-1 (or the pseudogene TRBV3-2) and TRBJ1-1; TRBD1 is a possible D gene (6 bases). The V end was cut by 0 bases, the J end by 4 bases, with 12 bases between. The CDR3 runs to 15 residues. Germline V CDR1 and CDR2: LGHDT, YNNKEL (reference sequence). The CDR3 sequence is CASSQELRGGTEAFF. The CDR3 region has the DNA TGTGCCAGCAGCCAAGAGTTAAGAGGGGGCACTGAAGCTTTCTTT.

The rearrangement joins TRBV10-1 to TRBJ2-5; 10 bases match TRBD1. The CDR3 is made up of 17 amino acids. V gave up 3 bases and J gave up 5 bases; unmatched junction bases: 12. Germline assignment: CDR1 WNHNN and CDR2 SYGVQD (reference sequence). The CDR3 DNA sequence: TGCGCCAGCAGTGATGGGCGACAGGGGGCTTTGTGGGAGACCCAGTACTTC. Its translation is CASSDGRQGALWETQYF.

This rearrangement joins TRBV21-1 to TRBJ2-1; the table's D call, TRBD1, was not checked against the DNA. TRBV21-1 is flagged as a pseudogene. This CDR3 has 18 residues. CDR3 loop: CASQGYFQPTHDYNEQFF. CDR3 nucleotides: TGTGCCTCCCAGGGTTATTTTCAGCCAACTCATGACTACAATGAGCAGTTCTTC.